These 21 T cell receptor beta chains share one sample of origin, sequenced in a study of T cells in Graves' hyperthyroidism and ophthalmopathy. Amplification of TCR beta CDR3 regions used RNA as the template. Carried out on the TCR CDR3, a first-round RT-PCR used the HTBI primer set. TCRdb used MiXCR to reprocess the multiplex PCR reads, holding one entry per CDR3 protein. Altogether under 450,000 distinct CDR3 sequences are present, roughly 15% being singletons, with the ten largest covering 30% to 40%. The source material was blood. The receptor source for this set is a woman in her 30s with Graves' hyperthyroidism that later progressed to Graves' ophthalmopathy.

This clonotype was detected ten times or more. This chain connects TRBV7-2 to TRBJ2-5, with TRBD1 matching over 9 bases. CDR1 is SGHTA and CDR2 is FQGNSA in the germline V gene. The CDR3 runs to 15 residues. Unmatched junction bases numbered 6, after V lost 2 bases and J lost 5 bases. The CDR3 loop reads CASSLLGDRDETQYF. In DNA, the CDR3 is TGTGCCAGCAGCTTATTAGGGGACAGGGATGAGACCCAGTACTTC.

In this sample, this clonotype turned up many times. The rearrangement uses TRBV11-2 and TRBJ1-1; 9 positions match TRBD1. J lost 4 bases, V lost 3 bases, and 6 bases had no gene match. Germline V gene data show CDR1 as SGHAT and CDR2 as FQNNGV. The CDR3 has 15 residues. CDR3 sequence (DNA): TGTGCCAGCAGCTTGATGACAGGGGGGAGCACTGAAGCTTTCTTT. Its protein is CASSLMTGGSTEAFF.

This clonotype showed up many times. The chain employs TRBV18 and TRBJ1-1; D is undetermined. This CDR3 spans 16 amino acids. From germline, CDR1 is KGHSH and CDR2 LQKENI. The V gene lost 5 bases and the J gene lost 1 base, with 17 bases spanning the gap. The CDR3 bases are TGTGCCAGCTCATCCACGGATATTTTAAGGAACACTGAAGCTTTCTTT. It yields the protein CASSSTDILRNTEAFF.

The chain joins TRBV27 to TRBJ2-3, with D maybe TRBD2 (6 bases). The CDR3 sequence is 14 residues long. V was pared by 6 bases and J by 2 bases, with 12 bases between. Germline CDR1 reads MNHEY; CDR2 reads SMNVEV (reference sequence). CDR3 sequence (DNA): TGTGCCAGCAGCTTGGACTATGCCACAGATACGCAGTATTTT. Translated, it gives CASSLDYATDTQYF.

V and J are TRBV18 and TRBJ1-4; no reliable D call. Per the germline V gene, CDR1 is KGHSH and CDR2 is LQKENI. The CDR3 extends over 15 amino acids. V was clipped by 1 base and J by 1 base, with 7 bases between them. This chain's CDR3 is CASSPRRLTNEKLFF. The CDR3 nucleotides read TGTGCCAGCTCACCACGAAGGTTAACTAATGAAAAACTGTTTTTT.

This chain joins TRBV6-1 and TRBJ1-2; 7 bases agree with TRBD1. In germline, CDR1 is MNHNS, CDR2 SASEGT. The CDR3 is made up of 14 amino acids. V lost 10 bases to trimming and J lost 4 bases; unmatched junction nucleotides: 12. CDR3 sequence (DNA): TGTGCCACTACGCGAGGGGGCAGGGGCTATGGCTACACCTTC. This sequence encodes CATTRGGRGYGYTF.

This clonotype was detected ten times or more. V is TRBV5-1 and J is TRBJ1-2; 9 bases agree with TRBD1. The CDR3 consists of 15 residues. Germline assignment: CDR1 SGHRS and CDR2 YFSETQ. The ends lost 0 bases at V and 6 bases at J; junction bases unmatched: 6. CDR3 DNA sequence: TGCGCCAGCAGCTTGGAAGGGGGACAGGGAAATGGCTACACCTTC. Protein: CASSLEGGQGNGYTF.

Many counts were recorded for this clonotype. This rearrangement joins TRBV27 to TRBJ2-1, with 7 bases fitting TRBD2. This CDR3 region has 15 residues. Germline-derived CDR1 and CDR2 are MNHEY and SMNVEV (reference sequence). With 4 bases clipped from V and 4 bases from J, the junction kept 7 bases outside the gene matches. The CDR3 is CASSSPASGYNEQFF. The CDR3 coding sequence is TGTGCCAGCAGTTCCCCTGCTAGCGGATACAATGAGCAGTTCTTC.

This clonotype was counted ten times or more. The gene calls are TRBV29-1 and TRBJ2-3; TRBD1 agrees at 7 bases. Germline CDR1 is SQVTM and CDR2 is ANQGSEA. V was pared by 7 bases and J by 0 bases, with 13 bases of the junction left unmatched. The CDR3 contains 16 residues. This CDR3 is CSAIPGQRTSTDTQYF. CDR3 coding DNA: TGCAGCGCGATACCGGGACAGCGAACAAGCACAGATACGCAGTATTTT.

This clonotype was detected ten times or more. This sequence joins TRBV24-1 and TRBJ2-5; no reliable D call. This CDR3 spans 12 amino acids. V was pared by 8 bases and J by 2 bases, with 8 bases between. Looked up from germline, CDR1 is KGHDR and CDR2 is SFDVKD. The CDR3 region is CATKQLQETQYF. CDR3 bases: TGTGCCACCAAACAGTTACAAGAGACCCAGTACTTC.

This clonotype has at least ten counts. This chain uses TRBV28 with TRBJ1-1; no firm D call. Germline V gene data show CDR1 as MDHEN and CDR2 as SYDVKM. With 3 bases removed from V and 5 bases from J, the gap between germline ends came to 7 bases. This CDR3 has 12 amino acids. In DNA, the CDR3 is TGTGCCAGCAGTTTCGGGGTAACTGAAGCTTTCTTT. Its protein is CASSFGVTEAFF.

This clonotype showed up many times. This rearrangement joins TRBV12-3 or TRBV12-4 to TRBJ1-2; D gene unclear. The ends were cut back, 3 bases at V and 5 bases at J, with 7 bases in the middle. This CDR3 contains 12 residues. The DNA for the CDR3 is TGTGCCAGCAGTTTGGGAGAGTATGGCTACACCTTC. It specifies CASSLGEYGYTF.

The rearrangement links TRBV5-8 to TRBJ1-2; D not resolved. The V and J ends lost 0 bases and 11 bases respectively, with 2 bases between them. Germline lookup yields CDR1 SGHTS and CDR2 YDEGEE. CDR3 length: 9 residues. The CDR3 protein is CASSLEYTF. CDR3 DNA: TGTGCCAGCAGCTTGGAATACACCTTC.

The gene calls are TRBV4-2 and TRBJ1-2, with unresolved D. CDR1 is LGHNA and CDR2 is YNFKEQ in the germline V gene. V was pared by 6 bases and J by 0 bases, with 20 bases between. The CDR3 has 17 amino acids. The CDR3 protein is CASSREWRANPNYGYTF. CDR3 coding DNA: TGTGCCAGCAGTCGAGAGTGGCGGGCAAACCCTAACTATGGCTACACCTTC.

CDR3 region: CASSSYDTRQGLGETQYF. The CDR3 coding sequence is TGTGCCAGCAGCTCCTATGATACCCGACAGGGACTAGGGGAGACCCAGTACTTC. The chain has TRBV7-8 and TRBJ2-5, with TRBD2 as a possible D gene (8 bases). V was pared by 4 bases and J by 5 bases, with 26 bases between. Germline V gene lookup returns CDR1 SGHVS and CDR2 FQNEAQ. The CDR3 extends over 18 amino acids.

The chain joins TRBV6-2 or TRBV6-3 to TRBJ2-2, with 9 bases matching TRBD2. V dropped 4 bases and J dropped 5; count of bases not matched to a gene: 5. Germline assignment: CDR1 MNHEY and CDR2 SVGEGT. The CDR3 is 15 amino acids. CDR3: CASSLTSGVTGELFF. CDR3 bases: TGTGCCAGCAGTTTGACTAGCGGAGTAACCGGGGAGCTGTTTTTT.

This rearrangement joins TRBV12-5 to TRBJ1-5; 7 nucleotides line up with TRBD1. The germline V gene has CDR1 LGHNT and CDR2 FRNRAP. J lost 7 bases, V lost 6 bases, and 9 bases had no gene match. The CDR3 runs 14 residues. Here the CDR3 reads CASGIGTEPQPQHF. The CDR3 DNA reads TGTGCTAGTGGCATAGGGACAGAACCACAGCCCCAGCATTTT.

In its sample, this clonotype was seen many times. J is TRBJ2-5 and V is TRBV11-2; no reliable D call. This CDR3 contains 14 residues. CDR1 SGHAT and CDR2 FQNNGV come from the germline V gene. The V gene lost 3 bases and the J gene lost 1 base, with 9 bases spanning the gap. CDR3 DNA sequence: TGTGCCAGCAGCTTTGGACCACTCCAAGAGACCCAGTACTTC. Encoded protein: CASSFGPLQETQYF.

This clonotype has at least ten counts. V is TRBV27 and J is TRBJ2-3; the match to TRBD1 covers 9 bases. CDR1 and CDR2 (germline): MNHEY, SMNVEV (reference sequence). The V segment lost 5 bases and the J segment 5 bases; nucleotides outside the gene matches: 2. The CDR3 is made up of 13 amino acids. CDR3 nucleotide sequence: TGTGCCAGCAGTCGGGGACAGGGAGATACGCAGTATTTT. It translates to CASSRGQGDTQYF.

This clonotype has just a few counts. The chain employs TRBV6-1 and TRBJ2-1; a weak D match, TRBD2 (5 bases). Trimming cost V 5 bases and J 0 bases, with 11 bases left between them. Germline loops: CDR1 MNHNS, CDR2 SASEGT. There are 15 residues in the CDR3. CDR3 in amino acids: CASSYSRGSYNEQFF. CDR3 nucleotide sequence: TGTGCCAGCAGTTATTCTCGGGGCTCCTACAATGAGCAGTTCTTC.

This clonotype was found a few times. V is TRBV5-1 and J is TRBJ2-7; D gene ambiguous. Trimming shortened V by 4 bases and J by 3 bases, and 11 bases separated the two germline ends. The length of the CDR3 is 13 residues. Germline CDR1 SGHRS, CDR2 YFSETQ. The CDR3 region has the DNA TGCGCCAGCAGCCCCGGCTCATTCTACGAGCAGTACTTC. Protein sequence: CASSPGSFYEQYF.